This T cell receptor (beta chain) derives from a study of blood T cell repertoires in COVID-19. Across the whole study: Samples representing acute and convalescent COVID-19 were sourced from the United States, Italy and Spain. The cDNA or gDNA used as material had been derived from T cells, B-cell-depleted T cells, or PBMCs.

This clone occurred a few times. Participants, 18 to 89 years old, spanned fewer than 30 US areas. CDR1 is LGHNA and CDR2 is YSLEER in the germline V gene. This CDR3 is built from 15 residues. V shed 0 bases and J shed 8 bases, with 16 bases lying between them. Generated by immunoSEQ multiplex PCR, the TCRdb table keeps only in-frame clones and is missing some. The repertoire holds 150,000 to 200,000 clones, with approximately 73% as singletons. The receptor was isolated from a woman in her forties or fifties with acute COVID-19. Sequencing was performed on PBMCs or T cells enriched from blood (not recorded which). This rearrangement joins TRBV4-3 to TRBJ1-2; D possibly corresponds to TRBD1 (5 bases). CDR3 bases: TGCGCCAGCAGCCAAGATCCCGGCAGGGAAAGAGGCTACACCTTC. Its protein is CASSQDPGRERGYTF.